This entry features one TCR beta chain sequence. Its antigen is undetermined. The V end lost 7 bases, the J end lost 14 bases, and 23 bases lay between the germline ends. CDR1 is MDHEN, CDR2 SYDVKM, per germline. CDR3 length equals 14 residues. This sample is drawn from a study of cytomegalovirus exposure and HLA in healthy donors. Study-level information: Genotyping of about 400 donors showed that 80% to 90% belonged to the Caucasian-associated ancestry cluster. Study results and limitations: Association of a missense DCLRE1C variant with TCR beta V- and J-gene trimming was reported in a later analysis. DRB1 had the most TCR associations and HLA-C the fewest, a later analysis found, with rates varying by HLA locus. When a later analysis was performed, an Asian-associated ancestry cluster reportedly had fewer N-insertions than the approximately 690-donor mean.

In the PCR, 60 Vbeta and 13 Jbeta primers were used. Libraries were prepared by immunoSEQ multiplex PCR; TCRdb keeps only in-frame clonotypes and omits some of them. The sample carries under 250,000 clones, about 85% recorded once. The TCR comes from a woman between 50 and 59 years old in good health and CMV-seropositive. The specimen sequenced was PBMCs. The V call is TRBV28, the J call TRBJ1-4; possibly TRBD1 for D (5 bases). The CDR3 DNA reads TGTGCCAGCACCCCAGAGCGGGCAGGGATGACCCTGTTTTTT. It is translated as CASTPERAGMTLFF. The whole variable domain, filled in from reference TRBV28 and TRBJ1-4, reads DVKVTQSSRYLVKRTGEKVFLECVQDMDHENMFWYRQDPGLGLRLIYFSYDVKMKEKGDIPEGYSVSREKKERFSLILESASTNQTSMYLCASTPERAGMTLFFGSGTQLSVL.